This passage covers 10 T cell receptor beta chains from one sample sequenced in a study of T cell responses to AZD1222 COVID-19 vaccine (dated by TCRdb to the early 2020s). What this sample's time point label stands for: baseline before first vaccination. The library was prepared using the immunoSEQ multiplex PCR assay. Entries here come from immuneACCESS through TCRdb and include only in-frame sequences with V and J called. Some clones fail to appear in such tables; in the studies checked, an unresolved V gene covers under half of the shortfall, and the cause of the remainder is unknown. The sample table holds 180,000 or so clones, of which about 93% were seen once. The ten largest clones represent 0.6% to 0.7% of the sample. The material sequenced was peripheral blood, taken on day 0 of AZD1222 vaccination. Receptor source: an adult in good health.

The chain carries TRBV24-1 and TRBJ2-2, with no clear D. V lost 4 bases to trimming and J lost 5 bases, with 7 bases between them. Germline CDR1 reads KGHDR; CDR2 reads SFDVKD. This CDR3 region has 13 residues. CDR3 in DNA: TGTGCCACCAGTGACCCCCGGACCGGGGAGCTGTTTTTT. Translation: CATSDPRTGELFF.

The chain is built from TRBV19 and TRBJ2-7; the D is unclear. Germline V lookup: CDR1 LNHDA, CDR2 SQIVND (reference sequence). This CDR3 is 13 amino acids long. Trimming took 3 bases from V and 3 from J, leaving 9 bases between them. CDR3 coding DNA: TGTGCCAGTAGTATTAACAAAAACTACGAGCAGTACTTC. Translated, it gives CASSINKNYEQYF. The full variable domain, in which reference TRBV19 and TRBJ2-7 provide the parts outside the CDR3, is DGGITQSPKYLFRKEGQNVTLSCEQNLNHDAMYWYRQDPGQGLRLIYYSQIVNDFQKGDIAEGYSVSREKKESFPLTVTSAQKNPTAFYLCASSINKNYEQYFGPGTRLTVT.

The chain recombines TRBV19 with TRBJ1-4; maybe TRBD1 (6 bases). V gave up 6 bases and J gave up 7 bases, with 18 bases separating them. CDR3 length: 15 residues. The V gene's germline CDR1 is LNHDA and CDR2 SQIVND (reference sequence). The CDR3, as DNA: TGTGCCAGTAGGCGGTCATGGGGGGCGAGTGAAAAACTGTTTTTT. Residues: CASRRSWGASEKLFF.

The chain combines TRBV18 with TRBJ1-1, with D possibly TRBD1 on 6 matching bases. The CDR3 length is 13 residues. V was pared by 6 bases and J by 11 bases, with 19 bases between. Germline V gives CDR1 KGHSH, CDR2 LQKENI. The DNA for the CDR3 is TGTGCCAGCTCTAATATCCGGGGGGCCGAGGCTTTCTTT. This translates into CASSNIRGAEAFF.

This chain joins TRBV2 and TRBJ2-3; no clear D gene. V lost 8 bases to trimming and J lost 1 base, with 16 bases between them. Germline CDR1 and CDR2: SNHLY and FYNNEI. The CDR3 runs to 15 residues. For the CDR3, the DNA is TGTGCCAGCGGTATAACACCGGCCGGCACAGATACGCAGTATTTT. Protein product: CASGITPAGTDTQYF.

The chain combines TRBV4-2 with TRBJ2-1, with D possibly TRBD1 on 5 matching bases. The germline gives CDR1 LGHNA, CDR2 YNFKEQ. V shed 0 bases and J shed 3 bases, with 12 bases lying between them. The CDR3 is made up of 16 amino acids. CDR3 nucleotide sequence: TGTGCCAGCAGCCAAGACGCAGGGCAGGGCTACAATGAGCAGTTCTTC. This codes for CASSQDAGQGYNEQFF.

The chain recombines TRBV29-1 with TRBJ1-2; D ambiguous. The CDR3 is made up of 13 amino acids. Germline values: CDR1 SQVTM, CDR2 ANQGSEA. V lost 4 bases and J lost 5, with 14 bases in between. The CDR3 spells CSVGSGLTYGYTF. The CDR3 nucleotides read TGCAGCGTTGGCTCCGGACTGACTTATGGCTACACCTTC.

This chain links TRBV19 with TRBJ2-7; 9 nucleotides agree with TRBD2. The V and J ends lost 2 bases and 1 base, in that order; junction bases with no gene match: 3. The CDR3 length is 15 residues. Germline CDR1 LNHDA, CDR2 SQIVND (reference sequence). The CDR3 region is CASSIYSGRSYEQYF. The CDR3 bases are TGTGCCAGTAGTATATACAGCGGGAGGTCCTACGAGCAGTACTTC.

The table lists this clone with a count of one. The CDR3 nucleotides read TGTGCCAGCAGCCCGCGGTCCCGGGACAGGGCTGGGGCCAACGTCCTGACTTTC. This sequence encodes CASSPRSRDRAGANVLTF. The gene calls are TRBV5-6 and TRBJ2-6, with TRBD1 matching over 9 bases. The CDR3 is made up of 18 amino acids. CDR1 and CDR2 (germline): SGHDT, YYEEEE. V lost 4 bases and J lost 2; bases outside the gene matches: 10.

This chain uses TRBV4-2 with TRBJ1-5; D unresolved. CDR1 is LGHNA, CDR2 YNFKEQ, per germline. Trimming removed 4 bases at V and 1 base at J, with 29 bases between. The CDR3 is 21 residues long. The CDR3 protein is CASSLTYEYDNARGSNQPQHF. DNA of the CDR3: TGTGCCAGCAGCCTAACTTATGAATACGATAATGCTCGAGGAAGCAATCAGCCCCAGCATTTT.